This T cell receptor (beta chain) was identified during a study of blood T cells in healthy people across ages. Findings and limits, study-wide: With donor CMV status unknown, expanded clonotype changes were possibly confounded. It was held that the diversity estimates obtained from one million T cells were underestimates.

V lost 4 bases and J 7 bases, leaving 14 bases between the germline ends. The V gene's germline CDR1 is MNHNS and CDR2 SASEGT. The CDR3 loop spans 14 amino acids. It was with a sample-barcoded 5' primer and a J-beta primer mix that a second PCR of about 6 to 12 cycles was run. Each of the cDNA molecules was tagged by a template-switch adaptor with 12 random nucleotides. TCRdb passed the 5' RACE reads through MiXCR, listing each CDR3 protein once. Found here are about 1.7 million distinct CDR3 sequences, 28% of them singletons; the top ten hold 7.7%. Worth noting for this clonotype: Its antigen remains unknown.

Peripheral blood samples of around 9.3 milliliters were drawn from each donor. This rearrangement joins TRBV6-1 to TRBJ2-1, with D unresolved. Sequencing was performed on blood. The sequence was collected from a woman aged 25 to 39 in good health. DNA for the CDR3: TGTGCCAGCAGTGGGGCGACTCCAAAAAATGAGCAGTTCTTC. Protein: CASSGATPKNEQFF.